The TCR beta chain described here comes from a study of blood T cells in healthy people across ages. CDR1 is GTSNPN, CDR2 SVGIG, per germline (reference sequence). The CDR3 consists of 12 residues. Trimming took 0 bases from V and 9 from J, leaving 9 bases between them. Concerning this clonotype itself: Its target is not known.

Alongside a J-beta primer mix, a sample-barcoded 5' primer served in a second PCR lasting 7 to 11 cycles. One entry per CDR3 protein, called by TCRdb with MiXCR from the 5' RACE reads. The sample records about 800,000 distinct CDR3 sequences, roughly 64% being singletons. The study's findings and limits: As age increased, TCR beta diversity per million T cells fell in a roughly linear fashion.

The TCR originated in a man younger than 40 in good health. Sequenced input: blood. This chain uses TRBV30 with TRBJ2-1; D gene ambiguous. CDR3 region: CAWSVLAIEQFF. CDR3 DNA sequence: TGTGCCTGGAGTGTACTTGCAATTGAGCAGTTCTTC.